This entry is about one T cell receptor beta chain. Its matching antigen is unknown. The CDR3 sequence is 14 residues long. Trimming took off 1 base at V and 1 base at J, with 7 bases between the two ends. Purified naive CD4+ T cells were depleted of CD25+ Tregs. TCRdb passed the 5' RACE reads through MiXCR, listing each CDR3 protein once. The table includes tens of thousands of distinct CDR3 sequences, 18% detected once. Study observations and caveats: Tumor memory CD4+ T cell TCR gene usage was found to cluster with blood and lymph node memory CD4+ cells and with lymph node naive CD4+ cells.

The sequencing sample was made of naive CD4+ T cells sorted from a lymph node. Described subset: naive CD4+ T cells, CD4+CD45RA+CD25-. This chain joins TRBV12-3 or TRBV12-4 and TRBJ1-1; D gene uncertain. The receptor was derived from a female donor with breast cancer. The CDR3 is CASSLGASNTEAFF. The CDR3 DNA reads as TGTGCCAGCAGTTTAGGAGCTTCGAACACTGAAGCTTTCTTT.